This TCR beta chain was sequenced during a study of identical twins. This clonotype turned up a few times. Its specificity is not known. TCRdb itself ran the 5' RACE reads through MiXCR, one entry per CDR3 protein. Found here are about 890,000 distinct CDR3 sequences, 9% to 15% of them singletons; the top ten hold around 1.5%. Broader study findings: A partial confounding effect on zero-insertion analyses could come from invariant MAIT and iNKT cells.

Between the trimmed V and J ends, which lost 3 bases and 5 bases, there was a span of 13 bases. Germline values: CDR1 ENHRY, CDR2 SYGVKD. The CDR3 runs 14 residues. These data also formed part of another study, on yellow fever vaccine responses in identical twins. That paper adds: Twins' vaccine T cell responses reportedly seemed partly convergent and partly personalized.

This TCR was recovered from a woman under 30 in good health. The specimen was PBMCs. This sequence joins TRBV10-3 and TRBJ2-5; D not resolved. CDR3 in DNA: TGTGCCATCAGTGATTATGGTAGCCGGGAGACCCAGTACTTC. It encodes CAISDYGSRETQYF.